This entry is about one TCR beta chain. Libraries were prepared by immunoSEQ multiplex PCR; TCRdb keeps only in-frame clonotypes and omits some of them. The data contain 200,000 to 300,000 clones, about 87% of them singletons. The CDR3 consists of 14 residues. V gave up 6 bases and J gave up 8 bases, with 17 bases separating them. CDR1 and CDR2 (germline): SGHKS, YYEKEE (reference sequence). These data originate in a study of blood T cell repertoires in COVID-19. Sequencing was done on a sample of peripheral blood. The rearrangement joins TRBV5-5 to TRBJ1-4; D is possibly TRBD1 (6 bases). This TCR came from a middle-aged woman with acute or convalescent COVID-19. CDR3 nucleotide sequence: TGTGCCAGCAACCAACAGGGAGCAGTGGAAAAACTGTTTTTT. It codes for CASNQQGAVEKLFF.